The 16 T cell receptor beta chains reported below all come from one sample, sequenced in a study of response to subunit inactivated influenza vaccine. TCRdb re-called the RT-PCR reads with MiXCR, one entry per CDR3 protein. The sample lists under 500,000 distinct CDR3 sequences, roughly 11% occurring once. Sequenced here: PBMCs from blood, sampled roughly 6 weeks after vaccination. The receptors here all came from a middle-aged man who received an inactivated influenza vaccine.

V gene TRBV20-1 combines with J gene TRBJ2-1, with 11 positions matching TRBD1. Germline CDR1 is DFQATT and CDR2 is SNEGSKA (reference sequence). The CDR3 runs to 19 residues. The J segment lost 8 bases and the V segment lost 0 bases, leaving 18 bases of the junction unmatched. This CDR3 reads CSARDKPPRTGGKKDEQFF. CDR3 in DNA: TGCAGTGCTAGAGATAAACCCCCCCGGACAGGGGGCAAAAAGGATGAGCAGTTCTTC.

V and J are TRBV12-3 or TRBV12-4 and TRBJ1-5; D gene ambiguous. The CDR3 runs 13 residues. Trimming stripped 3 bases from V and 1 base from J, with 4 bases between. The CDR3 spells CASSLMSNQPQHF. In DNA form, the CDR3 reads TGTGCCAGCAGTTTGATGAGCAATCAGCCCCAGCATTTT.

This clonotype appeared a few times. V and J are TRBV18 and TRBJ2-2; D unclear. The germline gives CDR1 KGHSH, CDR2 LQKENI. Between the trimmed V and J ends, which lost 4 bases and 0 bases, there was a span of 6 bases. CDR3 length: 14 amino acids. The CDR3 bases are TGTGCCAGCTCACTGCGGACGAACACCGGGGAGCTGTTTTTT. Encoded protein: CASSLRTNTGELFF.

A few counts support this clonotype. V is TRBV20-1 and J is TRBJ2-5; 8 nucleotides align to TRBD2. J lost 2 bases, V lost 5 bases, and 4 bases had no gene match. This CDR3 contains 13 residues. The germline gives CDR1 DFQATT, CDR2 SNEGSKA (reference sequence). The CDR3 loop is CSAWKRGQETQYF. The CDR3 nucleotides are TGCAGTGCTTGGAAGCGGGGGCAAGAGACCCAGTACTTC.

About this clonotype: Just one base apart from a much larger clone, this may be a read error. The rearrangement joins TRBV6-5 to TRBJ2-5; D unresolved. In germline, CDR1 is MNHEY, CDR2 SVGAGI. V was pared by 4 bases and J by 5 bases, with 11 bases between. The CDR3 is made up of 13 amino acids. The CDR3 DNA follows: TGTGCCAGCAGTTCTGGGGTCTGGGAGACCCAGTACTTC. It encodes CASSSGVWETQYF.

A few counts support this clonotype. The chain links TRBV6-1 to TRBJ2-1; a possible D gene is TRBD1 (6 bases). The CDR3 covers 16 residues. From germline, CDR1 is MNHNS and CDR2 SASEGT. V was clipped by 3 bases and J by 6 bases, with 18 bases between them. The CDR3 protein is CASSDQYRDIVNEQFF. CDR3 bases: TGTGCCAGCAGTGACCAGTACAGGGATATCGTCAATGAGCAGTTCTTC.

The chain is built from TRBV2 and TRBJ2-7, with D unresolved. The CDR3 is 15 amino acids. V shed 3 bases and J shed 0 bases, with 12 bases lying between them. The germline V gene has CDR1 SNHLY and CDR2 FYNNEI. The CDR3 reads CASSDTRSPSYEQYF. The DNA for the CDR3 is TGTGCCAGCAGTGATACGCGATCCCCCTCCTACGAGCAGTACTTC.

This rearrangement joins TRBV27 to TRBJ2-1; 9 bases match TRBD1. The germline CDR1 and CDR2 sequences are MNHEY and SMNVEV (reference sequence). Germline trimming cut 0 bases from V and 6 bases from J; bases unmatched to any gene: 6. The CDR3 consists of 16 residues. This CDR3 reads CASSLSGTGMINEQFF. In nucleotides, the CDR3 is TGTGCCAGCAGTTTATCCGGGACAGGGATGATCAATGAGCAGTTCTTC.

The sample holds a few counts of this clonotype. V is TRBV20-1 and J is TRBJ2-7, with 11 bases identical to TRBD1. V was pared by 2 bases and J by 7 bases, with 16 bases of the junction left unmatched. Germline assignment: CDR1 DFQATT and CDR2 SNEGSKA (reference sequence). The CDR3 totals 17 residues. CDR3 in DNA: TGCAGTGCTAGACGGACAGGGGGCATCTATTTTCCTCAAGAGCAGTACTTC. Its protein product is CSARRTGGIYFPQEQYF.

V gene TRBV6-5 combines with J gene TRBJ2-7, with TRBD1 matching 12 bases. The V segment lost 0 bases and the J segment 4 bases; nucleotides outside the gene matches: 4. This CDR3 contains 16 residues. The V gene's germline CDR1 is MNHEY and CDR2 SVGAGI. The CDR3 is CASSYSGGQGAYEQYF. In DNA form, the CDR3 reads TGTGCCAGCAGTTACTCGGGGGGACAGGGGGCATACGAGCAGTACTTC.

The sample holds a few counts of this clonotype. The V and J genes are TRBV5-1 and TRBJ2-3, with D unclear. The V gene lost 6 bases and the J gene lost 2 bases, with 7 bases spanning the gap. Per germline, CDR1 SGHRS and CDR2 YFSETQ. The CDR3 consists of 12 residues. This chain's CDR3 is CASTPDTDTQYF. The CDR3, as DNA: TGCGCCAGCACCCCGGACACAGATACGCAGTATTTT. Full variable domain (outside the CDR3, taken from reference TRBV5-1 and TRBJ2-3): KAGVTQTPRYLIKTRGQQVTLSCSPISGHRSVSWYQQTPGQGLQFLFEYFSETQRNKGNFPGRFSGRQFSNSRSEMNVSTLELGDSALYLCASTPDTDTQYFGPGTRLTVL.

The chain recombines TRBV10-2 with TRBJ2-3; TRBD2 matches at 7 bases. Germline assignment: CDR1 WSHSY and CDR2 SAAADI. V shed 4 bases and J 4 bases; nucleotides not matched to a gene: 8. The CDR3 length is 15 residues. The chain's CDR3 is CASSGETSIADTQYF. CDR3 nucleotide sequence: TGCGCCAGCAGTGGGGAGACTAGCATCGCAGATACGCAGTATTTT.

This clonotype was picked up a small number of times. The chain links TRBV12-3 or TRBV12-4 to TRBJ2-1; no definite D call. V lost 3 bases, J lost 0 bases, and 6 bases lay in between. The length of the CDR3 is 14 residues. CDR3 loop: CASSFGVSYNEQFF. DNA for the CDR3: TGTGCCAGCAGTTTCGGCGTCTCCTACAATGAGCAGTTCTTC.

Only a few counts were recorded for this clonotype. The chain joins TRBV9 to TRBJ2-2; 9 positions agree with TRBD2. This CDR3 is 17 amino acids long. The V gene end was trimmed by 0 bases and the J gene end by 3 bases; junction bases not matched to a gene: 6. CDR1 is SGDLS, CDR2 YYNGEE, per germline. In nucleotides, the CDR3 is TGTGCCAGCAGCGTAGGTGGCGGGAGGGCCGACACCGGGGAGCTGTTTTTT. It encodes CASSVGGGRADTGELFF.

This clonotype was recorded many times. The gene calls are TRBV7-2 and TRBJ1-2, with D hard to call. Germline V gene data show CDR1 as SGHTA and CDR2 as FQGNSA. V dropped 1 base and J dropped 4 bases, with 10 bases sitting between them. This CDR3 comprises 14 residues. The CDR3 protein is CASSLDRGIYGYTF. The CDR3 DNA reads TGTGCCAGCAGCTTAGATCGAGGGATCTATGGCTACACCTTC.

Details on this clonotype: A read error is possible here, since a much larger clone lies one base away. In DNA, the CDR3 is TGTGCCAGCAGCCGGGGACTAGCGGGACCCTACGAGCAGTACTTC. It translates to CASSRGLAGPYEQYF. This chain joins TRBV5-4 and TRBJ2-7, with 13 positions matching TRBD2. The germline V gene encodes CDR1 SGHNT and CDR2 YYREEE (reference sequence). J was trimmed by 2 bases and V by 4 bases; bases with no gene match: 3. The CDR3 has 15 amino acids.